These T cell receptor beta chains were read from a single sample in a study of T cell responses to AZD1222 COVID-19 vaccine. Sequencing used immunoSEQ multiplex PCR; TCRdb keeps in-frame clones, though not all of them. The sample shows approximately 93,000 clones, around nine tenths of them seen only once. Source: peripheral blood, taken 28 days after the second AZD1222 dose. The receptor source for this set is an adult who received the AZD1222 COVID-19 vaccine. Both conserved end residues are trimmed from each CDR3. The D gene is left open where the match is weak. Size is omitted from some rows. Given values are once, few, many or a class for expanded clones.

J: TRBJ1-5; size: .; D: .; V: TRBV10-3; CDR3: AISGLPRGEEGNQPQH
J: TRBJ2-6; size: .; D: .; V: TRBV2; CDR3: ASSEAGGGSGNVLT
J: TRBJ1-6; size: .; D: TRBD1; V: TRBV7-2; CDR3: ASSPRGTVNSPLH
J: TRBJ2-3; size: .; D: .; V: TRBV20-1; CDR3: SARTDTQY
J: TRBJ1-3; size: few; D: .; V: TRBV4-1; CDR3: ASSQDLAASGNTIY
J: TRBJ1-5; size: .; D: .; V: TRBV5-1; CDR3: ASSPGALSNQPQH
J: TRBJ1-5; size: .; D: .; V: TRBV13; CDR3: ASSTGSQPQH
J: TRBJ2-5; size: .; D: .; V: TRBV3-1/TRBV3-2; CDR3: ASSQATLWETQY
J: TRBJ1-5; size: .; D: TRBD1; V: TRBV24-1; CDR3: ATSDTSDRNQPQH
J: TRBJ1-5; size: .; D: .; V: TRBV2; CDR3: ASSEPAGPQH
J: TRBJ1-6; size: .; D: .; V: TRBV28; CDR3: ASSSPLRSYNSPLH
J: TRBJ2-1; size: .; D: TRBD2; V: TRBV28; CDR3: ASGGEGRPYNEQF
J: TRBJ2-2; size: .; D: .; V: TRBV3-1/TRBV3-2; CDR3: ASSQDIRGATGELF
J: TRBJ1-4; size: .; D: .; V: TRBV6-6; CDR3: ASSIGGYNEKLF
J: TRBJ1-6; size: .; D: .; V: TRBV6-5; CDR3: ASNTGPADNSPLH
J: TRBJ1-4; size: .; D: .; V: TRBV2; CDR3: ALLYRETEKLF
J: TRBJ2-2; size: .; D: TRBD2; V: TRBV28; CDR3: ASSLSPLSGGAAGELF
J: TRBJ2-6; size: .; D: .; V: TRBV23-1; CDR3: ASSQFTRAVSSGANVLT
J: TRBJ2-3; size: .; D: TRBD2; V: TRBV27; CDR3: ASSLQAGNTDTQY
J: TRBJ2-5; size: .; D: TRBD1; V: TRBV4-2; CDR3: ASSHGEDRGSYQETQY
J: TRBJ1-4; size: .; D: TRBD1; V: TRBV7-2; CDR3: ASSFTGTGEKLF